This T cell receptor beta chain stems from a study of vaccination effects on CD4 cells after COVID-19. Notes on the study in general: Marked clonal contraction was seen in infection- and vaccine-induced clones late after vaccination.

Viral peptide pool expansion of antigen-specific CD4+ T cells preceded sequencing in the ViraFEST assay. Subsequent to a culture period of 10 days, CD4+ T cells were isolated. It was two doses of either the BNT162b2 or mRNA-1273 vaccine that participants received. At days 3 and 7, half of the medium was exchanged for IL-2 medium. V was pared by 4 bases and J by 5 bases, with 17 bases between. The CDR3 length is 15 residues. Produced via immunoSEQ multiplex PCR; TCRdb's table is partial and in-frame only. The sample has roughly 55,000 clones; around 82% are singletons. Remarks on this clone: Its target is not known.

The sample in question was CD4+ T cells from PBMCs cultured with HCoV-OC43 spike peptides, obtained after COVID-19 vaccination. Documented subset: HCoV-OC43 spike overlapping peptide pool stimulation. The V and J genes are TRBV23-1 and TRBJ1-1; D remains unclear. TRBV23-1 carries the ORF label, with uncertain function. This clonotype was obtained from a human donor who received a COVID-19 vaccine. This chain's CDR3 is CASSLDRVLGTEAFF. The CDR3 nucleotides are TGCGCCAGCAGTCTCGATAGGGTATTGGGAACTGAAGCTTTCTTT.